This T cell receptor (beta chain) appears in the sequencing data of a study of blood T cell repertoires in COVID-19. V lost 1 base and J lost 4, with 30 bases in between. The V gene's germline CDR1 is SGHKS and CDR2 YYEKEE (reference sequence). The CDR3 loop spans 20 amino acids. Sequencing was performed with immunoSEQ multiplex PCR; in TCRdb, only in-frame clones are kept and a portion is missing. There are a few hundred thousand clones in the sample; roughly nine tenths occur only once, and about 3.5% lies in the top ten. The sequenced material came from peripheral blood. This chain connects TRBV5-5 to TRBJ2-7; D unclear. The sequence was obtained from a man aged 18 to 35 with active or convalescent COVID-19. The DNA for the CDR3 is TGTGCCAGCAGCTTGCGATTTGGTGGCTTGGCAGGCCGGTCTGTTTACGAGCAGTACTTC. This codes for CASSLRFGGLAGRSVYEQYF.